This TCR beta chain was captured by sequencing in a study of identical twins. This clonotype was picked up many times. Each CDR3 protein is one row after TCRdb ran MiXCR on the 5' RACE reads. The repertoire holds 450,000 or so distinct CDR3 sequences, with roughly a quarter as singletons. V lost 2 bases to trimming and J lost 0 bases, with 9 bases between them. CDR3 length: 15 amino acids. The germline V gene encodes CDR1 MNHEY and CDR2 SVGEGT. This sample was also put to use in a study of T cells expressing NK-cell markers. This second report adds: CD3+CD56+NKG2C+, CD3+CD56+NKG2C- and CD3+CD56-NKG2C+ T cells, once sorted, supplied the TCR beta repertoires.

The specimen was CD4+ T cells sorted from blood. The gene calls are TRBV6-2 or TRBV6-3 and TRBJ2-3; D is unresolved. This receptor was taken from a woman aged 18-29 years in good health. The CDR3 DNA sequence: TGTGCCAGCAGTTACAGGCACCACAGCACAGATACGCAGTATTTT. It codes for CASSYRHHSTDTQYF.